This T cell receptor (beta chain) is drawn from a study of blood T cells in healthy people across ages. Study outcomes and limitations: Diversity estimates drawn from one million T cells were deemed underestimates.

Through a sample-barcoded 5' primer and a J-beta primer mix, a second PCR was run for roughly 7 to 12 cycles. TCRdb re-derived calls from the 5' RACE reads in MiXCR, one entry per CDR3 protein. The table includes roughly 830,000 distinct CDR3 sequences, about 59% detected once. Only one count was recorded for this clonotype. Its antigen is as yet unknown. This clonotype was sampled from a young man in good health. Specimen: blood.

The CDR3 sequence: CATSRDPVREQYF. DNA of the CDR3: TGTGCCACCAGCAGAGATCCAGTCCGCGAGCAGTACTTC. The chain couples TRBV15 to TRBJ2-4; D is undetermined. Judging by the DNA end, TRBJ2-7 fits better; the J call may be wrong. The CDR3 contains 13 residues. Germline CDR1 LNHNV, CDR2 YYDKDF (reference sequence).